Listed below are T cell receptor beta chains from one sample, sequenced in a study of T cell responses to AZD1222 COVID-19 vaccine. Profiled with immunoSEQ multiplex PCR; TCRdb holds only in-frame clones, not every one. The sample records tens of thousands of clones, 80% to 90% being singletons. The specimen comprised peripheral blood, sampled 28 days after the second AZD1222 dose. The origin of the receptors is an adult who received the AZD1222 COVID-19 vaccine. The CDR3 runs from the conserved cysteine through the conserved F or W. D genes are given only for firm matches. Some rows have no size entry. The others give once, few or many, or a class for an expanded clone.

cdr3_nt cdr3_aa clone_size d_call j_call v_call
TGTGCCAGCAGGCCGGTCGATTTAGCCTCCTATGGCTACACCTTC CASRPVDLASYGYTF - - TRBJ1-2 TRBV27
TGTGCCAGTAGTCGGGGAAGTGGGCCTTCGTTCACAGATACGCAGTATTTT CASSRGSGPSFTDTQYF - - TRBJ2-3 TRBV19
TGTGCCAGCAGCCCGACAGGGAACACTGAAGCTTTCTTT CASSPTGNTEAFF - - TRBJ1-1 TRBV4-2
TGTGCCAGTAGTACGCGGGCTAGCGGGGGGGCGAATACGCAGTATTTT CASSTRASGGANTQYF - TRBD2 TRBJ2-3 TRBV19
TGTGCCAGTAGTCCGAGGGTAGCTAACAATGAGCAGTTCTTC CASSPRVANNEQFF few - TRBJ2-1 TRBV19
TGCAGCGTCGCGGGCGCGGGGGTGTACAATGAGCAGTTCTTC CSVAGAGVYNEQFF - TRBD2 TRBJ2-1 TRBV29-1
TGTGCCAGCAGTTATTCCACACTGAACACTGAAGCTTTCTTT CASSYSTLNTEAFF - - TRBJ1-1 TRBV6-5
TGTGCCAGTAGTATAGAGGGGGGAGCCTACGAGCAGTACTTC CASSIEGGAYEQYF - - TRBJ2-7 TRBV19
TGTGCCAGCAGTTTCTTGGGGACGGAGAACACTGAAGCTTTCTTT CASSFLGTENTEAFF once - TRBJ1-1 TRBV27
TGTGCCAGTAGTATTTTCGGGGAGGTTGCTTTCTTT CASSIFGEVAFF - - TRBJ1-1 TRBV19
TGTGCCAGCAGTTACGGGGGGAGCAATCAGCCCCAGCATTTT CASSYGGSNQPQHF - - TRBJ1-5 TRBV6-5
TGTGCCAGCAGTTACCTTCTTGGGCAGCCCCAGCATTTT CASSYLLGQPQHF - - TRBJ1-5 TRBV6-5
TGTGCCAGCAGCTTAGCCGGGGTTCCCCCCCTCCACTTT CASSLAGVPPLHF - - TRBJ1-6 TRBV7-2
TGTGCCAGCAGTCAAAAATGGGGGACACTACAAGAGACCCAGTACTTC CASSQKWGTLQETQYF once - TRBJ2-5 TRBV7-6
TGTGCCAGCAGCTATGCAGGGTACGAGCAGTACTTC CASSYAGYEQYF many - TRBJ2-7 TRBV28
TGCGCCAGCAGCTCTCGGGACAGCGGATACTACAATGAGCAGTTCTTC CASSSRDSGYYNEQFF - TRBD1 TRBJ2-1 TRBV5-1
TGCAGTGCTAGTGAGGGGTTGGGTGTCTTTAATGAAGCTTTCTTT CSASEGLGVFNEAFF once - TRBJ1-1 TRBV20-1
TGTGCCAGTACCCGTCTGGCGGGGGGCTCCACAGATACGCAGTATTTT CASTRLAGGSTDTQYF - TRBD2 TRBJ2-3 TRBV19
TGTGCCAGCAGTTCCACCTTATACGAGCAGTACTTC CASSSTLYEQYF - - TRBJ2-7 TRBV6-5
TGTGCCAGCTCACCTCTGGAGTTAAGGGACACTGAAGCTTTCTTT CASSPLELRDTEAFF few - TRBJ1-1 TRBV18
TGTGCCAGCACCAACCTGGGCAGTGGTCGTGGTGAGCAGTTCTTC CASTNLGSGRGEQFF - - TRBJ2-1 TRBV9
TGTGCCAGCAGTTGGGGGACAGGGGGCAATCAGCCCCAGCATTTT CASSWGTGGNQPQHF - TRBD1 TRBJ1-5 TRBV27
TGTGCCATCAGCGCCGGGACACAAGAGACCCAGTACTTC CAISAGTQETQYF few - TRBJ2-5 TRBV10-3
TGTGCTAGCAGCCTAAGAAGTGTGGGAAACACCATATATTTT CASSLRSVGNTIYF - - TRBJ1-3 TRBV7-7
TGCGCCAGCAGCTATGACGTTTCCGGGGAGCTGTTTTTT CASSYDVSGELFF - - TRBJ2-2 TRBV5-1
TGTGCCACCAGCAGACTTGGACCTAGCACAGATACGCAGTATTTT CATSRLGPSTDTQYF - - TRBJ2-3 TRBV15
TGTGCCAGCAGTGAACAGGGCTATAGCAATCAGCCCCAGCATTTT CASSEQGYSNQPQHF - - TRBJ1-5 TRBV6-1
TGTGCCTCGAGGCAGAGGGCCTTTGTTAACTATGGCTACACCTTC CASRQRAFVNYGYTF - - TRBJ1-2 TRBV2
TGTGCCATCCTCCGCCCGACACCAATGAACACTGAAGCTTTCTTT CAILRPTPMNTEAFF - - TRBJ1-1 TRBV28
TGCGCCAGCAGCCAAGAATGGGGCGGGAACACTGAAGCTTTCTTT CASSQEWGGNTEAFF few - TRBJ1-1 TRBV4-1
TGTGCCAGCTCAGGGCGGGGCAGAACTGAAGCTTTCTTT CASSGRGRTEAFF - - TRBJ1-1 TRBV25-1
TGTGCCAGCAGCCCCGAGACTAGCGGGGGCACAGATACGCAGTATTTT CASSPETSGGTDTQYF - TRBD2 TRBJ2-3 TRBV5-4
TGTGCCAGCAGCTTATCGGCAGGGAACAATTCACCCCTCCACTTT CASSLSAGNNSPLHF - - TRBJ1-6 TRBV7-2
TGTGCCAGCAGCTTCTTCCCTACCCCCGGAGTGGAAGCTTTCTTT CASSFFPTPGVEAFF - - TRBJ1-1 TRBV5-5
TGTGCCAGCAGCTTAGTTTCGGGACAGGGGGAAGAAAAACTGTTTTTT CASSLVSGQGEEKLFF - TRBD1 TRBJ1-4 TRBV7-8
TGCGCCAGCAGCCACCAGGGCAGGGGTAGGACGAACACTGAAGCTTTCTTT CASSHQGRGRTNTEAFF - - TRBJ1-1 TRBV4-1
TGTGCCAGCAGTTACTCCCCTGTGGGCACAGATACGCAGTATTTT CASSYSPVGTDTQYF - - TRBJ2-3 TRBV6-5
TGCAGCACCACGACAGGGCCAGAGACCCAGTACTTC CSTTTGPETQYF - TRBD1 TRBJ2-5 TRBV29-1
TGTGCCAGCAGTTTAGGGACAGGGCGAAATCAGCCCCAGCATTTT CASSLGTGRNQPQHF - TRBD1 TRBJ1-5 TRBV28
TGCGCCAGCAGCTCTGGACAGGGGTTAAGCACTGAAGCTTTCTTT CASSSGQGLSTEAFF - TRBD1 TRBJ1-1 TRBV5-1